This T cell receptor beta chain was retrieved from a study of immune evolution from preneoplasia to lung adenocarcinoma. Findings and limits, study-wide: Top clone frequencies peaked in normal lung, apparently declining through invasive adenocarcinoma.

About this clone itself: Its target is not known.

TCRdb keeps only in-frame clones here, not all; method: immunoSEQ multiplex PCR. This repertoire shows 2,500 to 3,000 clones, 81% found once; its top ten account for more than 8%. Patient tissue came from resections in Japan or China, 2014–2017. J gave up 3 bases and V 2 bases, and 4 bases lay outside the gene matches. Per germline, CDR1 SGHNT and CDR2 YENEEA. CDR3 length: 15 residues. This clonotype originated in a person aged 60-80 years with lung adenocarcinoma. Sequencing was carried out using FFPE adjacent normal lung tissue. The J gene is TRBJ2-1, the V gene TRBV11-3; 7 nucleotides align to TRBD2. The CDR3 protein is CASSLLAAVYNEQFF. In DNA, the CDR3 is TGTGCCAGCAGCTTACTAGCGGCGGTCTACAATGAGCAGTTCTTC.